The entry below gives a single T cell receptor beta chain sequence along with its context. V lost 6 bases, J lost 2 bases, and 7 bases stayed unmatched. Germline V lookup: CDR1 WNHNN, CDR2 SYGVQD (reference sequence). This CDR3 contains 15 residues. The data belong to a study of technical replicates of blood from a handful of donors. Method: immunoSEQ multiplex PCR; TCRdb's copy keeps in-frame clones and lacks some. Seen here are fewer than 95,000 clones, 85% to 95% observed once, and the top ten hold under 0.3%. The sequence derives from a human donor in good health. The V gene is TRBV10-1, the J gene TRBJ2-4, with 7 bases lining up with TRBD1. The specimen was T cells isolated from PBMCs. As DNA, the CDR3 is TGCGCCAGCAGCGATGACAGGGTGACCAAAAACATTCAGTACTTC. Its protein product is CASSDDRVTKNIQYF.